These 22 T cell receptor beta chains originate from one sample sequenced in a study of CD8 T cells in ankylosing spondylitis. TCRdb called the 5' RACE reads again in MiXCR, with one record for every CDR3 protein. The sample yields 200,000 to 300,000 distinct CDR3 sequences, roughly 8.6% seen once. The sample comprised blood, either unsorted or a sorted T cell fraction (not recorded which). These receptors were taken from a male donor with ankylosing spondylitis or in good health (not recorded which).

Regarding this clonotype: One end of the junction is discordant with germline, which a read error may explain. V usage is TRBV7-8 and J usage is TRBJ2-1; D is perhaps TRBD2 (5 bases). The CDR3 spans 15 residues. CDR1 SGHVS and CDR2 FQNEAQ come from the germline V gene. CDR3 in DNA: TGTGCCAGCAGCCCTTTCGGGGTAAATAGAAATGAGCAGCTCTTC. This sequence encodes CASSPFGVNRNEQLF.

The table lists this clonotype with many counts. The rearrangement joins TRBV20-1 to TRBJ2-3; TRBD2 matches 10 bases. The CDR3 has 15 residues. Losses at the gene ends were 5 bases for V and 2 bases for J; bases not matched to a gene: 7. Germline CDR1 and CDR2: DFQATT and SNEGSKA (reference sequence). The CDR3 bases are TGCAGTGCTGTAGGACTAGCGGAGAACACAGATACGCAGTATTTT. It specifies CSAVGLAENTDTQYF.

This clonotype was seen ten or more times. This chain uses TRBV12-3 or TRBV12-4 with TRBJ1-1; D not resolved. V shed 4 bases and J shed 4 bases, with 7 bases lying between them. This CDR3 region has 12 residues. As DNA, the CDR3 is TGTGCCAGCAGTTATACCAGCACTGAAGCTTTCTTT. This sequence encodes CASSYTSTEAFF.

This clonotype was observed many times. The chain is built from TRBV6-5 and TRBJ2-3; D perhaps matches TRBD2 (6 bases). CDR3 size: 16 residues. Deletions cut 2 bases from V and 4 bases from J, with 16 bases between. CDR1 is MNHEY, CDR2 SVGAGI, per germline. The CDR3 loop is CASSYDGGRSADTQYF. In DNA, the CDR3 is TGTGCCAGCAGTTACGACGGGGGAAGGAGCGCAGATACGCAGTATTTT.

This clonotype was observed a few times. The chain is built from TRBV18 and TRBJ1-1; 7 bases line up with TRBD1. V was pared by 5 bases and J by 3 bases, with 9 bases of the junction left unmatched. Germline-derived CDR1 and CDR2 are KGHSH and LQKENI. This CDR3 contains 15 residues. The DNA of the CDR3 is TGTGCCAGCTCAGCTAACAGGGGAGGGGACACTGAAGCTTTCTTT. This encodes CASSANRGGDTEAFF.

In its sample, this clonotype was seen a few times. The CDR3 loop is CATSDRSRGLNEQFF. DNA for the CDR3: TGTGCCACCAGTGACCGCTCTAGGGGACTGAATGAGCAGTTCTTC. The chain is built from TRBV24-1 and TRBJ2-1; tentative D call: TRBD2 (6 bases). Germline CDR1 reads KGHDR; CDR2 reads SFDVKD. The V gene lost 4 bases and the J gene lost 7 bases, with 16 bases spanning the gap. The CDR3 is made up of 15 amino acids.

Remarks on this clonotype: With a much larger clone just one base away, this may be a read error. V gene TRBV11-2 combines with J gene TRBJ2-1; the D gene is possibly TRBD2 (6 bases). From germline, CDR1 is SGHAT and CDR2 FQNNGV. CDR3 length: 16 amino acids. CDR3 amino acids: CASSLSLGGNDNEQSF. Written as DNA, the CDR3 is TGTGCCAGCAGCTTAAGCCTAGGCGGGAACGACAATGAGCAGTCCTTC.

This clonotype has just a few counts. The V call is TRBV7-8, the J call TRBJ2-7; 9 nucleotides match TRBD1. CDR1 is SGHVS and CDR2 is FQNEAQ in the germline V gene. The CDR3 runs to 16 residues. V dropped 2 bases and J dropped 4; count of bases not matched to a gene: 9. The CDR3: CASSLLPGQGGYEQYF. CDR3 DNA: TGTGCCAGCAGCTTATTACCGGGACAGGGTGGGTACGAGCAGTACTTC.

The chain has TRBV7-2 and TRBJ2-3, with D possibly being TRBD1 (5 bases). Trimming left V 0 bases short and J 7 bases short, with 8 bases between. There are 13 residues in the CDR3. Germline V gene sequence: CDR1 SGHTA, CDR2 FQGNSA. This CDR3 reads CASSLAGRNTQYF. Written as DNA, the CDR3 is TGTGCCAGCAGCTTAGCGGGGCGGAATACGCAGTATTTT.

This clonotype was seen many times. CDR3 in amino acids: CASSQDLFPSSEHTDTQYF. The DNA of the CDR3 is TGCGCCAGCAGCCAAGATCTTTTCCCCTCTAGCGAGCACACAGATACGCAGTATTTT. This sequence joins TRBV4-3 and TRBJ2-3; D is perhaps TRBD2 (6 bases). Between the trimmed V and J ends, which lost 0 bases and 2 bases, there was a span of 21 bases. CDR3 size: 19 residues. CDR1 and CDR2 (germline): LGHNA, YSLEER.

This clonotype was found many times. The V gene is TRBV5-6, the J gene TRBJ2-7; 7 bases agree with TRBD1. The CDR3 covers 13 residues. Trimming cost V 4 bases and J 2 bases; bases outside gene matches: 3. Per the germline V gene, CDR1 is SGHDT and CDR2 is YYEEEE. CDR3 residues: CASSGGQPYEQYF. The CDR3 region has the DNA TGTGCCAGCAGCGGGGGACAGCCCTACGAGCAGTACTTC.

This clonotype was recorded at least ten times. The chain is built from TRBV20-1 and TRBJ2-7; 12 bases line up with TRBD1. CDR1 DFQATT and CDR2 SNEGSKA come from the germline V gene (reference sequence). CDR3 size: 15 residues. Unmatched junction bases numbered 5, after V lost 1 base and J lost 4 bases. This chain's CDR3 is CSARAGDRGPYEQYF. The CDR3 region has the DNA TGCAGTGCTAGAGCCGGGGACAGGGGGCCTTACGAGCAGTACTTC.

This clonotype was counted many times. Written as DNA, the CDR3 is TGTGCCAGCTCACCTGGACAGTTGATCCATGGCTACACCTTC. This codes for CASSPGQLIHGYTF. The chain has TRBV18 and TRBJ1-2, with a weak D call TRBD1 (6 bases). The CDR3 extends over 14 amino acids. The V end lost 3 bases, the J end lost 6 bases, and 14 bases lay between the germline ends. Germline CDR1 and CDR2: KGHSH and LQKENI.

The V call is TRBV6-1, the J call TRBJ2-6; no clear D. Between the trimmed V and J ends, which lost 5 bases and 0 bases, there was a span of 8 bases. Per the germline V gene, CDR1 is MNHNS and CDR2 is SASEGT. The length of the CDR3 is 15 residues. DNA of the CDR3: TGTGCCAGCAGTAAACGGGTCTCTGGGGCCAACGTCCTGACTTTC. The encoded protein is CASSKRVSGANVLTF.

About this clonotype: A much more abundant neighbour one base away suggests this may be a read error. V is TRBV11-2 and J is TRBJ2-3; 7 nucleotides line up with TRBD1. V lost 2 bases and J lost 4; bases outside the gene matches: 9. Germline CDR1 and CDR2: SGHAT and FQNNGV. This CDR3 is built from 16 residues. CDR3 sequence: CASSLFPTGDADTQYF. In nucleotides, the CDR3 is TGTGCCAGCAGCTTATTCCCAACAGGGGACGCAGATACGCAGTATTTT.

This clonotype was counted ten times or more. The V gene is TRBV28, the J gene TRBJ2-7, with TRBD1 matching 7 bases. The germline V gene has CDR1 MDHEN and CDR2 SYDVKM. The V and J ends lost 6 bases and 2 bases, in that order; junction bases with no gene match: 7. The CDR3 spans 14 residues. The DNA of the CDR3 is TGTGCCAGCAGACGGGACAGTAGTCCCTACGAGCAGTACTTC. Translated, it gives CASRRDSSPYEQYF.

This clonotype was recorded many times. The rearrangement links TRBV27 to TRBJ1-2; D is uncertain. This CDR3 region has 16 residues. V lost 0 bases and J lost 3, with 14 bases in between. Per germline, CDR1 MNHEY and CDR2 SMNVEV (reference sequence). The CDR3 DNA reads TGTGCCAGCAGTTTATCTCCAGACCCCTTGGACTATGGCTACACCTTC. Its protein product is CASSLSPDPLDYGYTF.

At least ten counts were recorded for this clonotype. J is TRBJ2-7 and V is TRBV5-1; D possibly uses TRBD1 or TRBD2 (5 bases each). The V end lost 4 bases, the J end lost 0 bases, and 11 bases lay between the germline ends. Germline V gene data show CDR1 as SGHRS and CDR2 as YFSETQ. This CDR3 is built from 14 residues. The CDR3 loop is CASSPSGLSYEQYF. The CDR3 DNA follows: TGCGCCAGCAGCCCCTCGGGGCTCTCCTACGAGCAGTACTTC.

This clonotype was seen at least ten times. The rearrangement links TRBV7-8 to TRBJ2-2; tentatively, D is TRBD2 (5 bases). V dropped 7 bases and J dropped 0 bases, with 15 bases sitting between them. CDR1 and CDR2 from the germline V gene are SGHVS and FQNEAQ. The CDR3 runs to 16 residues. The CDR3 DNA reads as TGTGCCAGCAAGCTAGCCAGGCAAGCGAACACCGGGGAGCTGTTTTTT. This gives the protein CASKLARQANTGELFF.

The CDR3 coding sequence is TGCGCCAGCAGCCAAGGCTGGAGAAGTTACAATGAGCAGTTCTTC. Translating it yields CASSQGWRSYNEQFF. The rearrangement links TRBV4-3 to TRBJ2-1; D is unresolved. The CDR3 is made up of 15 amino acids. Germline V CDR1 and CDR2: LGHNA, YSLEER. The V and J ends lost 1 base and 4 bases respectively, with 11 bases between them.

This chain links TRBV7-9 with TRBJ2-3, with a tentative D call TRBD2 (5 bases). Germline CDR1 is SEHNR and CDR2 is FQNEAQ (reference sequence). With 5 bases removed from V and 2 bases from J, the gap between germline ends came to 8 bases. The CDR3 is made up of 13 amino acids. CDR3 coding DNA: TGTGCCAGCAGCGAGACTATCACAGATACGCAGTATTTT. Amino acid sequence: CASSETITDTQYF.

This clonotype occurred many times. The chain uses TRBV9 and TRBJ1-2; D uncertain. V was clipped by 2 bases and J by 3 bases, with 11 bases between them. CDR3 length: 14 residues. Germline CDR1 is SGDLS and CDR2 is YYNGEE. This CDR3 reads CASSVNGEHYGYTF. CDR3 sequence (DNA): TGTGCCAGCAGCGTTAATGGGGAGCACTATGGCTACACCTTC.